The source of this TCR beta chain is a study of early T cells in non-severe SARS-CoV-2 infection. Study-wide context: From unsorted whole blood, bulk RNA was sequenced, and the chains remained unpaired.

With respect to this clonotype: Its target is unknown.

Trimming removed 2 bases at V and 2 bases at J, with 10 bases between. This CDR3 region has 14 residues. Germline values: CDR1 MNHNY, CDR2 SVGAGI (reference sequence). Each single cDNA molecule received a unique molecular identifier. TCRdb itself ran the 5' RACE reads through MiXCR, one entry per CDR3 protein. The data contain approximately 30,000 distinct CDR3 sequences, about 4.5% of them singletons. Study conclusions and caveats: Reliance on VDJdb matching favored anti-spike CD8 responses; private and CD4 specificities were missed.

Specimen: whole blood. The source is an adult who was a healthcare worker with PCR-confirmed SARS-CoV-2 infection or an uninfected control (not recorded which). J is TRBJ2-7 and V is TRBV6-6; a weak D match, TRBD2 (6 bases). The CDR3 reads CASSYGGEAYEQYF. For the CDR3, the DNA is TGTGCCAGCAGTTACGGCGGGGAAGCCTACGAGCAGTACTTC.